This T cell receptor (beta chain) was recorded in a study of OX40 agonist ivuxolimab in advanced cancers. Broadly, across the study: Ivuxolimab was an agonistic, fully human IgG2 monoclonal antibody directed against OX40 (CD134), a costimulatory receptor. Intravenous ivuxolimab was administered to patients every 2 weeks at six dose levels: 0.01, 0.1, 0.3, 1.5, 3 and 10 mg/kg. Among the roughly 50 dose-escalation patients, around 19 had hepatocellular carcinoma, around 15 melanoma, 9 renal cell carcinoma and 9 head and neck cancer. A male proportion of about 79% and a mean age of 60 years, ranging from 23 to 79, were recorded for the dose-escalation cohort. Prior anti-PD-1, anti-PD-L1 or anti-CTLA-4 therapy was permitted, and about 40% of dose-escalation patients had received checkpoint inhibitors. Partial responses occurred in three dose-escalation patients, of whom one had hepatocellular carcinoma and two had cutaneous melanoma. Peripheral TCRbeta sequencing aimed to test whether ivuxolimab altered TCR sequence diversity and caused clonal T-cell expansion. The paper describes the monotherapy dose-escalation part (N ≈ 51 patients) of the phase I trial of ivuxolimab.

Beyond this particular receptor, the publication reports: Low levels of normalized T-cell clonal expansion were also seen in some patients who did not respond. At doses from 0.1 to 3.0 mg/kg, clonal expansion was seen in both CD4+ and CD8+ blood T cells between baseline and week 6. After ivuxolimab, CD8+ T cells had more expanded clones than CD4+ T cells on average. The antigen specificity of the clonally expanded peripheral T cells was not determined. In the 0.1-3.0 mg/kg groups, partial responders were among the patients with the lowest normalized peripheral clonal expansion, particularly in CD8+ T cells.

Genomic DNA was extracted from sorted cells for sequencing of the TCRbeta CDR3 region. The immunoSEQ Assay was used for sequencing of TCRbeta CDR3 regions. TCRdb retrieved this table from immuneACCESS and kept in-frame rearrangements only. Not all clones are present; in checked studies, unresolved V genes account for under half, and no reason is known for the remainder. This sample lists approximately 61,000 clones; approximately 91% were detected once. More than 15% of the sample rests with the top ten. Patients with autoimmune disease history or receiving systemic immunosuppression were excluded from the trial. Peripheral blood for TCR sequencing was collected from all dose cohorts at baseline, on cycle 4 day 1, and on cycle 7 day 1. Samples came from an open-label, multicenter, first-in-human phase I dose-escalation trial of ivuxolimab. Adults with locally advanced or metastatic melanoma, renal cell, hepatocellular, or head and neck squamous cell carcinoma were enrolled in the trial. CD4+ and CD8+ T cells were sorted separately from peripheral blood before TCR sequencing.

Details on this clone: No antigen is known for it. The record has no base qualities; no much larger clone is one base away.

The sample here was CD4+ or CD8+ T cells sorted from blood, taken in a trial of the OX40 agonist ivuxolimab. This receptor was identified in an adult with an advanced solid tumor such as melanoma, head and neck, liver or kidney cancer.

The CDR3 amino acid sequence is: CASSPTGLESYEQYF. The DNA sequence is TGTGCCAGCTCACCGACAGGGCTGGAATCCTACGAGCAGTACTTC. The V and J segments used are TRBV18 and TRBJ2-7, and TRBD1 aligns with 7 junction nucleotides. Clipping removes 3 bases from V and 1 base from J, with 6 as the unmatched junction base count. In the germline V gene, CDR1 corresponds to KGHSH and CDR2 to LQKENI. The CDR3 runs 15 residues from the cysteine to the phenylalanine. Only the CDR3 DNA stays, 45 bases, in frame from base 1.